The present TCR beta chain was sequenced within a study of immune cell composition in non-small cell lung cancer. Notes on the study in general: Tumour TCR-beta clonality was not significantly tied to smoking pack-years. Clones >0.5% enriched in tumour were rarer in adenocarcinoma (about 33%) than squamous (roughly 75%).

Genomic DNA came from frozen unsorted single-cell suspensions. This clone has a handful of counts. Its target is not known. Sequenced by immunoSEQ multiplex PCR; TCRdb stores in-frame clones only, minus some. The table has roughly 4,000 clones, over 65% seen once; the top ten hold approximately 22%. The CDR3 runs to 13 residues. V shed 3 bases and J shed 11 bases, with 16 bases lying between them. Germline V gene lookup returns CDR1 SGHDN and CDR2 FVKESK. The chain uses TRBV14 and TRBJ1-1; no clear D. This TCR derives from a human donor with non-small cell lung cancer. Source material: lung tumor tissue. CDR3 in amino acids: CASSQSTRVPAFF. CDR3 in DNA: TGTGCCAGCAGCCAGAGTACCCGGGTACCGGCTTTCTTT.